This T cell receptor (beta chain) was sequenced for a study of T-cell reconstitution after alpha-beta-depleted transplantation in children. Construction of the TCRbeta library involved unique molecular identifiers. A single record per CDR3 protein comes from TCRdb applying MiXCR to the PCR reads. The sample lists 640,000 or so distinct CDR3 sequences, approximately 15% occurring once. This receptor was obtained from a human donor who donated a stem cell graft to a child with acute myeloid leukemia. Material: PBMCs from the stem cell graft donor, obtained from the stem cell graft.

CDR3 in DNA: TGTGCCAGCAGTCAGAATTGGGGGAGCTCTGGAAACACCATATATTTT. It encodes CASSQNWGSSGNTIYF. The J gene is TRBJ1-3, the V gene TRBV6-1; tentative D call: TRBD1 (5 bases). V lost 5 bases and J 0 bases, leaving 14 bases between the germline ends. The CDR3 spans 16 residues. CDR1 MNHNS and CDR2 SASEGT come from the germline V gene.